The present T cell receptor (beta chain) was sequenced within a study of control samples from healthy donors and cancer patients. The assay was immunoSEQ multiplex PCR, and TCRdb's table has in-frame clones only and misses some. The sample carries over 100,000 clones, 75% to 95% recorded once. The CDR3 totals 16 residues. The ends were cut back, 1 base at V and 0 bases at J, with 9 bases in the middle. Germline V gene data show CDR1 as MDHEN and CDR2 as SYDVKM. The chain recombines TRBV28 with TRBJ2-2; D is ambiguous. The material sequenced was blood. This sequence originates from a human donor in good health. The donor label of this sample is uncertain. The CDR3 region has the DNA TGTGCCAGCAGTTTATTCCCAGGACCGAACACCGGGGAGCTGTTTTTT. Amino acid sequence: CASSLFPGPNTGELFF.